This TCR beta chain stems from a study of blood T cell repertoires in COVID-19. The overall study: From the United States, Italy and Spain came samples of acute and convalescent COVID-19. Nucleic acid was either cDNA or gDNA, and it came from T cells, B-cell-depleted T cells, or PBMCs.

The sample holds a few counts of this clone. The CDR3 consists of 13 residues. Losses at the gene ends were 6 bases for V and 5 bases for J; bases not matched to a gene: 7. Germline CDR1 SGHTA, CDR2 FQGTGA. Recruited during active infection, patients (from Seattle) were subsequently followed longitudinally. How the authors handled the data: Reference gene primer amplification gave nucleated cell count estimates. The data were produced by immunoSEQ multiplex PCR, yet TCRdb's version contains in-frame clones alone and is incomplete. The V and J calls and the clone size are those of that table, but D and trimming were determined from the DNA. The table has 190,000 or so clones, roughly 94% seen once.

The source of this sequence is a man aged 30 to 45 with COVID-19, enrolled during active disease. The sequencing sample was made of peripheral blood. The chain recombines TRBV7-3 with TRBJ2-7; 7 bases map to TRBD2. This CDR3 reads CASSLGLDNEQYF. CDR3 sequence (DNA): TGTGCCAGCAGTTTAGGACTAGACAACGAGCAGTACTTC. The whole variable domain, remainder taken from reference TRBV7-3 and TRBJ2-7, is GAGVSQTPSNKVTEKGKYVELRCDPISGHTALYWYRQSLGQGPEFLIYFQGTGAADDSGLPNDRFFAVRPEGSVSTLKIQRTERGDSAVYLCASSLGLDNEQYFGPGTRLTVT.